Given below is one TCR beta chain in context. Its antigen is currently unknown. The V gene's germline CDR1 is SGHTA and CDR2 FQGTGA. CDR3 size: 14 residues. V lost 2 bases and J lost 6, with 14 bases in between. This sample was included in a study of graft-versus-host responses after intestinal transplantation. Overall study context: All recipients got anti-thymocyte globulin induction, then tacrolimus and steroids for about 3 years. Study outcomes and limitations: Among recipient marrow samples, GvH clones were found; some appeared first in ileum or blood. Patients with graft-donor T cell macrochimerism had high graft-versus-host to host-versus-graft clonal ratios in allografts.

Clones were read by immunoSEQ multiplex PCR, and TCRdb kept only the in-frame ones, dropping some. The sample carries about 90,000 clones, roughly 91% recorded once. This sequence originates from a human donor who was the organ donor for an intestinal transplant. Here the sequenced sample was unstimulated CD8+ T cells sorted from spleen or lymph node cells, taken before transplant. This chain joins TRBV7-3 and TRBJ2-7; D may be TRBD2 (6 bases). The CDR3 DNA reads TGTGCCAGCAGCTTAGTAGGGACTGCGAGCGAGCAGTACTTC. It encodes CASSLVGTASEQYF.